The entry below describes one T cell receptor beta chain. As yet, its antigen is unknown. This specimen comes from a study of shared clonotypes between healthy human individuals. Study-wide findings and caveats: The authors expected sequencing depth to affect clonotype sharing among donors. Sample collection involved blood only; tissue repertoires are likely different.

Naivety among CD8 cells was defined by CD45RO negativity and positive CCR7 selection, thereby excluding terminally differentiated effector memory CD45RA+ cells. V was trimmed by 2 bases and J by 7 bases, leaving 5 bases between them. Per germline, CDR1 MNHEY and CDR2 SMNVEV (reference sequence). The CDR3 totals 12 residues. Assay: immunoSEQ multiplex PCR; the TCRdb copy retains only in-frame clones and omits some. The sample consists of about 580,000 clones, roughly 98% of them appearing once. The chain couples TRBV27 to TRBJ2-2; D unclear. The sequenced sample consisted of naive CD8+ T cells sorted from blood. The source of this sequence is a man between 25 and 39 years old in good health. CDR3 sequence: CASSLQNGELFF. CDR3 DNA sequence: TGTGCCAGCAGTTTACAGAACGGGGAGCTGTTTTTT.